These 19 T cell receptor beta chains were sequenced from one sample in a study of shared clonotypes between healthy human individuals. Data came from immunoSEQ multiplex PCR; TCRdb stores just in-frame clones and leaves some out. Of roughly 550,000 clones in the sample, nearly 97% were seen once. Selected positively for CCR7 and CD45RO-negative, naive CD8 cells excluded terminally differentiated effector memory CD45RA+ cells. Input material: naive CD8+ T cells sorted from blood. These receptors were obtained from a woman aged 25-40 years in good health.

The V and J genes are TRBV28 and TRBJ2-2; maybe TRBD2 (6 bases). Between the trimmed V and J ends, which lost 2 bases and 4 bases, there was a span of 8 bases. CDR3 size: 14 residues. The germline CDR1 and CDR2 sequences are MDHEN and SYDVKM. CDR3 region: CASSLDGGTGELFF. Written as DNA, the CDR3 is TGTGCCAGCAGTTTAGACGGGGGCACCGGGGAGCTGTTTTTT.

The table lists this clone with a count of one. The chain uses TRBV14 and TRBJ1-1, with D unresolved. The CDR3 has 15 residues. V lost 5 bases and J lost 6, with 19 bases in between. Germline V gene sequence: CDR1 SGHDN, CDR2 FVKESK. In DNA, the CDR3 is TGTGCCAGCAGCGTTACGTCGGCGGGGTTCTCTGAAGCTTTCTTT. Translated: CASSVTSAGFSEAFF.

The genes are TRBV27 and TRBJ2-7; 7 bases are shared with TRBD2. The J segment lost 5 bases and the V segment lost 8 bases, leaving 6 bases of the junction unmatched. From germline, CDR1 is MNHEY and CDR2 SMNVEV (reference sequence). The CDR3 length is 12 residues. CDR3 residues: CASRVGRHEQYF. The DNA for the CDR3 is TGTGCCAGCCGCGTCGGGAGGCACGAGCAGTACTTC.

The genes are TRBV6-5 and TRBJ2-1, with 8 bases lining up with TRBD2. With V trimmed by 6 bases and J by 10 bases, 11 bases remained unmatched. Looked up from germline, CDR1 is MNHEY and CDR2 is SVGAGI. The CDR3 extends over 14 amino acids. CDR3 nucleotide sequence: TGTGCCAGCAGGGTAGTCGGGAGGGCCGGGGAGCAGTTCTTC. It yields the protein CASRVVGRAGEQFF.

This rearrangement joins TRBV28 to TRBJ1-2; D gene unclear. The V and J ends lost 5 bases and 1 base respectively, with 2 bases between them. Germline V lookup: CDR1 MDHEN, CDR2 SYDVKM. This CDR3 contains 11 residues. CDR3 in amino acids: CASSHNYGYTF. As DNA, the CDR3 is TGTGCCAGCAGTCATAACTATGGCTACACCTTC.

The chain combines TRBV2 with TRBJ1-2; a weak D match, TRBD1 (5 bases). In germline, CDR1 is SNHLY, CDR2 FYNNEI. The V end was cut by 5 bases, the J end by 4 bases, with 14 bases between. The CDR3 loop spans 14 amino acids. The CDR3 coding sequence is TGTGCCAGCAGTTTTACAGGAGTGGGCTATGGCTACACCTTC. This sequence encodes CASSFTGVGYGYTF.

The J gene is TRBJ2-1, the V gene TRBV14, with 15 bases fitting TRBD2. The CDR3 runs to 16 residues. J gave up 8 bases and V 4 bases, and 6 bases lay outside the gene matches. Germline V lookup: CDR1 SGHDN, CDR2 FVKESK. CDR3: CASSRGLAGGPHEQFF. Written as DNA, the CDR3 is TGTGCCAGCAGCCGCGGACTAGCGGGAGGGCCCCATGAGCAGTTCTTC.

The rearrangement links TRBV28 to TRBJ2-1; 7 positions agree with TRBD2. This CDR3 is built from 19 residues. The V and J ends lost 6 bases and 1 base, in that order; junction bases with no gene match: 18. CDR1 MDHEN and CDR2 SYDVKM come from the germline V gene. The CDR3 DNA follows: TGTGCCAGCAGGCCCCGGGGCGGCGGGAGTGTTGGGTCCTACAATGAGCAGTTCTTC. Its protein product is CASRPRGGGSVGSYNEQFF.

V usage is TRBV25-1 and J usage is TRBJ2-5, with 9 nucleotides matching TRBD2. After removal of 2 bases from V and 5 bases from J, the junction contained 6 bases not matched to a gene. Germline lookup yields CDR1 MGHDK and CDR2 SYGVNS. The CDR3 is 15 amino acids. CDR3 region: CASSELAGSVETQYF. In nucleotides, the CDR3 is TGTGCCAGCAGTGAACTAGCGGGAAGCGTGGAGACCCAGTACTTC. Combining the CDR3 with reference TRBV25-1 and TRBJ2-5 gives the whole variable domain EADIYQTPRYLVIGTGKKITLECSQTMGHDKMYWYQQDPGMELHLIHYSYGVNSTEKGDLSSESTVSRIRTEHFPLTLESARPSHTSQYLCASSELAGSVETQYFGPGTRLLVL.

The chain has TRBV9 and TRBJ2-4; D is ambiguous. The CDR3 totals 13 residues. V lost 4 bases to trimming and J lost 1 base, with 6 bases between them. Germline CDR1 reads SGDLS; CDR2 reads YYNGEE. CDR3 bases: TGTGCCAGCAGCCCGGCGGCCAAAAACATTCAGTACTTC. As protein: CASSPAAKNIQYF.

The gene calls are TRBV15 and TRBJ1-1; D is uncertain. The CDR3 sequence is 13 residues long. The V and J ends lost 3 bases and 10 bases respectively, with 15 bases between them. Germline V lookup: CDR1 LNHNV, CDR2 YYDKDF (reference sequence). CDR3: CATSSPLDSGAFF. The CDR3 bases are TGTGCCACCAGCAGCCCTTTGGACTCGGGAGCTTTCTTT.

V gene TRBV29-1 combines with J gene TRBJ2-1; possibly TRBD2 for D (6 bases). There are 14 residues in the CDR3. Germline values: CDR1 SQVTM, CDR2 ANQGSEA. Deletions cut 1 base from V and 9 bases from J, with 16 bases between. CDR3 nucleotides: TGCAGCGTTGAAGGTGCCCGACTAGGAGCTGAGCAGTTCTTC. This translates into CSVEGARLGAEQFF.

The chain recombines TRBV10-3 with TRBJ2-5; 7 nucleotides align to TRBD2. J gave up 0 bases and V 2 bases, and 12 bases lay outside the gene matches. Germline V gene lookup returns CDR1 ENHRY and CDR2 SYGVKD. This CDR3 region has 18 residues. The CDR3 bases are TGTGCCATCAGTGAGGCAGTTTTGAGTAGCGGGTACCAAGAGACCCAGTACTTC. Its translation is CAISEAVLSSGYQETQYF.

V and J are TRBV27 and TRBJ2-1; D uncertain. The CDR3 contains 17 residues. V gave up 4 bases and J gave up 6 bases, with 22 bases separating them. The germline V gene encodes CDR1 MNHEY and CDR2 SMNVEV (reference sequence). The CDR3: CASSSPLSGRVGNEQFF. The CDR3 coding sequence is TGTGCCAGCAGTTCCCCTCTATCAGGAAGGGTGGGCAATGAGCAGTTCTTC.

Here the CDR3 reads CASSEYYEQYF. The CDR3, as DNA: TGTGCCAGCAGTGAATACTACGAGCAGTACTTC. This chain links TRBV2 with TRBJ2-7, with D uncertain. Trimming pared 2 bases from V and 3 bases from J, leaving 2 bases between. This CDR3 is built from 11 residues. CDR1 SNHLY and CDR2 FYNNEI come from the germline V gene. The full variable domain, rest sourced from reference TRBV2 and TRBJ2-7, is EPEVTQTPSHQVTQMGQEVILRCVPISNHLYFYWYRQILGQKVEFLVSFYNNEISEKSEIFDDQFSVERPDGSNFTLKIRSTKLEDSAMYFCASSEYYEQYFGPGTRLTVT.

The CDR3 region has the DNA TGTGCCAGCAGGTGGGGACAGCCGAACACTGAAGCTTTCTTT. Translated, it gives CASRWGQPNTEAFF. J is TRBJ1-1 and V is TRBV6-6, with 7 bases aligning to TRBD1. The CDR3 is 14 residues long. V dropped 6 bases and J dropped 1; count of bases not matched to a gene: 5. Looked up from germline, CDR1 is MNHNY and CDR2 is SVGAGI (reference sequence).

V and J are TRBV7-9 and TRBJ1-1; tentative D call: TRBD1 (6 bases). Germline assignment: CDR1 SEHNR and CDR2 FQNEAQ (reference sequence). Trimming removed 5 bases from V and 11 bases from J, with 21 bases in between. The CDR3 has 14 amino acids. Written as DNA, the CDR3 is TGTGCCAGCAGCGACCGGGACACCTCCTCCCCTGCTTTCTTT. It yields the protein CASSDRDTSSPAFF.

This clone was recorded once. This chain joins TRBV16 and TRBJ2-2, with D tentatively TRBD2 (6 bases). V lost 0 bases, J lost 0 bases, and 8 bases lay in between. Germline V gene sequence: CDR1 KGHSY, CDR2 FQNENV. This CDR3 has 16 amino acids. CDR3 coding DNA: TGTGCCAGCAGCCAATCCAGACTAGCGAACACCGGGGAGCTGTTTTTT. Translation: CASSQSRLANTGELFF. The entire variable domain, with the rest obtained from reference TRBV16 and TRBJ2-2, is as follows: GEEVAQTPKHLVRGEGQKAKLYCAPIKGHSYVFWYQQVLKNEFKFLISFQNENVFDETGMPKERFSAKCLPNSPCSLEIQATKLEDSAVYFCASSQSRLANTGELFFGEGSRLTVL.

Notes on this clone: Different DNA sequences within this sample yield the same CDR3. The chain couples TRBV9 to TRBJ1-4; D unresolved. The V end lost 0 bases, the J end lost 0 bases, and 6 bases lay between the germline ends. CDR1 is SGDLS, CDR2 YYNGEE, per germline. The CDR3 sequence is 15 residues long. CDR3 in DNA: TGTGCCAGCAGCGTAGGAGCTGCAACTAATGAAAAACTGTTTTTT. Protein: CASSVGAATNEKLFF.